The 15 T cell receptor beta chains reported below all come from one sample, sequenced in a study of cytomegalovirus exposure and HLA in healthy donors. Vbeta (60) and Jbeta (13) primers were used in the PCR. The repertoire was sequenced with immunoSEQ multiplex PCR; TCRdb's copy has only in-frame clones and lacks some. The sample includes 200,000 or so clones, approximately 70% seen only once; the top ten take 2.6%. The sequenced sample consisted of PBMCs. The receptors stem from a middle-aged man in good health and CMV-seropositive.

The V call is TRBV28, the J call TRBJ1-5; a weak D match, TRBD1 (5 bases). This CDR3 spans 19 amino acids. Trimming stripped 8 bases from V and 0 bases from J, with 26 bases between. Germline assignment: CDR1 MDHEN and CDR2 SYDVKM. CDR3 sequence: CASLEGRGWAYNSNQPQHF. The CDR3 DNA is TGTGCCAGCCTTGAGGGGCGGGGTTGGGCTTATAATAGCAATCAGCCCCAGCATTTT.

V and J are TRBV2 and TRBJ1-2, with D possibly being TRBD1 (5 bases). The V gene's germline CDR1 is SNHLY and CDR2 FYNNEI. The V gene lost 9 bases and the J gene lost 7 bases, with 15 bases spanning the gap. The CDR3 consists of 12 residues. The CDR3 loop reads CASDGGAAGYTF. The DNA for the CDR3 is TGTGCCAGTGACGGAGGGGCGGCTGGCTACACCTTC.

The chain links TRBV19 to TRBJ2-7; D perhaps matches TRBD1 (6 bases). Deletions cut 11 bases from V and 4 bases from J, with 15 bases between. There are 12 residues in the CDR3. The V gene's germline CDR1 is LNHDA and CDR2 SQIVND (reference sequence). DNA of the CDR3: TGTGCCGAGAGGGCAGGGGAATACGAGCAGTACTTC. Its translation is CAERAGEYEQYF.

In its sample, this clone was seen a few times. The CDR3 bases are TGTGCCAGCAGGCCAGGGGGGAGAGATACGCAGTATTTT. This encodes CASRPGGRDTQYF. The chain carries TRBV6-6 and TRBJ2-3; tentative D call: TRBD1 (7 bases). The germline V and J ends were trimmed by 6 bases and 5 bases, with 12 bases remaining between them. Per the germline V gene, CDR1 is MNHNY and CDR2 is SVGAGI (reference sequence). The CDR3 runs to 13 residues.

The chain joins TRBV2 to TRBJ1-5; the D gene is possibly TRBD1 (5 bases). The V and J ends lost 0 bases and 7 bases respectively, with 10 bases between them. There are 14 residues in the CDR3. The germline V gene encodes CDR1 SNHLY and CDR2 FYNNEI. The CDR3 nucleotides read TGTGCCAGCAGTGAAGCGGAAGGGGCCCAGCCCCAGCATTTT. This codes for CASSEAEGAQPQHF.

In DNA, the CDR3 is TGTGCCAGCAGCTTACTACAGAGCACAGATACGCAGTATTTT. Translated: CASSLLQSTDTQYF. The chain combines TRBV7-9 with TRBJ2-3; D is ambiguous. Trimming shortened V by 2 bases and J by 0 bases, and 6 bases separated the two germline ends. CDR3 length equals 14 residues. In germline, CDR1 is SEHNR, CDR2 FQNEAQ (reference sequence).

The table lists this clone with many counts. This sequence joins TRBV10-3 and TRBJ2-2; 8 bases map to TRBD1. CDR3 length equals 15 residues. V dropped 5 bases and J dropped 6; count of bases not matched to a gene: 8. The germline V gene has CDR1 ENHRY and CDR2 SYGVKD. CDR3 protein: CAISTTGAKSGELFF. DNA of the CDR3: TGTGCCATCAGTACGACAGGGGCAAAATCCGGGGAGCTGTTTTTT.

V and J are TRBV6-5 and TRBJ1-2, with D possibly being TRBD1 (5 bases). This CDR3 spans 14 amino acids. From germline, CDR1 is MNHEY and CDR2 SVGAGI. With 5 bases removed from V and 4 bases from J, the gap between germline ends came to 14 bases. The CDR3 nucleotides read TGTGCCAGCAGTGGAACACAGGCTCCCTATGGCTACACCTTC. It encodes CASSGTQAPYGYTF.

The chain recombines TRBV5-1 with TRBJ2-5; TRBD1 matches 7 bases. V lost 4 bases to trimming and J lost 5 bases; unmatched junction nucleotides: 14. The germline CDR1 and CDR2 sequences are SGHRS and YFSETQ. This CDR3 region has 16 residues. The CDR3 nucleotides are TGCGCCAGCAGCGGTTATCCGGGACAGTTGAAGGAGACCCAGTACTTC. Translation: CASSGYPGQLKETQYF.

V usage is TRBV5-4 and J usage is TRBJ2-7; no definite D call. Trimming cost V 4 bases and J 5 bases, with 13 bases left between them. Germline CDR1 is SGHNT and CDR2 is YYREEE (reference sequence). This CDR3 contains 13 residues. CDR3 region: CASSRTASDEQYF. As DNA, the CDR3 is TGTGCCAGCAGCCGAACCGCCTCAGACGAGCAGTACTTC. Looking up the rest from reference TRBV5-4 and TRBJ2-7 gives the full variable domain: ETGVTQSPTHLIKTRGQQVTLRCSSQSGHNTVSWYQQALGQGPQFIFQYYREEENGRGNFPPRFSGLQFPNYSSELNVNALELDDSALYLCASSRTASDEQYFGPGTRLTVT.

CDR3 nucleotides: TGTGCCACCAGCAGAGATGATCCCGACAGGGGTCCTGGGGCCAACGTCCTGACTTTC. It specifies CATSRDDPDRGPGANVLTF. The chain combines TRBV15 with TRBJ2-6; 8 bases agree with TRBD1. The CDR3 spans 19 residues. Germline V CDR1 and CDR2: LNHNV, YYDKDF (reference sequence). After removal of 0 bases from V and 2 bases from J, the junction contained 9 bases not matched to a gene.

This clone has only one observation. For the CDR3, the DNA is TGTGCCAGCAGCTCTGGAGACGAGCAGTTCTTC. Protein product: CASSSGDEQFF. This sequence joins TRBV11-1 and TRBJ2-1, with D uncertain. Trimming pared 4 bases from V and 10 bases from J, leaving 8 bases between. The germline CDR1 and CDR2 sequences are SGHAT and FQDESV (reference sequence). This CDR3 is 11 amino acids long.

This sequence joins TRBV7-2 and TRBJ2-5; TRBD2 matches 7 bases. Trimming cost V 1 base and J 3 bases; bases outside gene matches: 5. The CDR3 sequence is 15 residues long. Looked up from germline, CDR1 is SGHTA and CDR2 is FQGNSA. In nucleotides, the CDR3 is TGTGCCAGCAGCTTAGGCCCAGCGGGGAAAGAGACCCAGTACTTC. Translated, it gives CASSLGPAGKETQYF.

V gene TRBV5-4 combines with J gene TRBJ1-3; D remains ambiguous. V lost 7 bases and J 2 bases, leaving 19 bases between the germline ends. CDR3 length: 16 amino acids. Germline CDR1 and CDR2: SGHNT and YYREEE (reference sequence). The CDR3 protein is CASSPGVAGAGNTIYF. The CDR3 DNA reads TGTGCCAGCTCCCCGGGAGTTGCAGGTGCTGGAAACACCATATATTTT.

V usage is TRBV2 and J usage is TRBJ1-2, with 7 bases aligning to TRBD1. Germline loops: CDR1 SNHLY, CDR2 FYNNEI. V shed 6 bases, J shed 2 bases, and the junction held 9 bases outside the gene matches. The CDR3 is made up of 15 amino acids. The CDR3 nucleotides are TGTGCCAGCAGGGACAGGCTCCTGGACAACTATGGCTACACCTTC. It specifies CASRDRLLDNYGYTF.